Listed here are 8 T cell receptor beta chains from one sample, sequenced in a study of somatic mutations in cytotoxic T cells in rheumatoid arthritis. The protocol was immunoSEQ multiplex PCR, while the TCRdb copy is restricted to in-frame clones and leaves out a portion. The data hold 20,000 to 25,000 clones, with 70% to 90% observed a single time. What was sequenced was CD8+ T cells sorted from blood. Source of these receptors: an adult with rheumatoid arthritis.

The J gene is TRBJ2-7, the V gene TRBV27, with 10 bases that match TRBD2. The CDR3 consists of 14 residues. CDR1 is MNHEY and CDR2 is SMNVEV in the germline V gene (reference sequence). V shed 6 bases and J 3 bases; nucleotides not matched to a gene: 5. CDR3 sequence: CASSVSGGGYEQYF. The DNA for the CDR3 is TGTGCCAGCAGCGTCAGCGGGGGGGGCTACGAGCAGTACTTC.

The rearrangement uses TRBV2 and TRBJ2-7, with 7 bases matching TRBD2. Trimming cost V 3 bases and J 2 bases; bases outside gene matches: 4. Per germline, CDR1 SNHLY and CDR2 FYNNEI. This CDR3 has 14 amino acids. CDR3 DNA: TGTGCCAGCAGTGATCTAGGGAGGGCCTACGAGCAGTACTTC. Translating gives CASSDLGRAYEQYF. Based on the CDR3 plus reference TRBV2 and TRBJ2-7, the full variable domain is EPEVTQTPSHQVTQMGQEVILRCVPISNHLYFYWYRQILGQKVEFLVSFYNNEISEKSEIFDDQFSVERPDGSNFTLKIRSTKLEDSAMYFCASSDLGRAYEQYFGPGTRLTVT.

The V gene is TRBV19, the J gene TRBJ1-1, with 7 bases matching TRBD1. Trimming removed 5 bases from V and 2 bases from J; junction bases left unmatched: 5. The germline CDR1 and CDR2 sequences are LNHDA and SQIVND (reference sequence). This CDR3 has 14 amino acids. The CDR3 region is CASSDRVGNTEAFF. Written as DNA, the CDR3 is TGTGCCAGTAGTGACAGGGTAGGTAACACTGAAGCTTTCTTT.

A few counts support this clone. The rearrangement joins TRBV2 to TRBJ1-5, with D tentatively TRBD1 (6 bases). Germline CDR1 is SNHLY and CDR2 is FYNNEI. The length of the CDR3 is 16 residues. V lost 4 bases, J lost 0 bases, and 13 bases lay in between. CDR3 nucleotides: TGTGCCAGCAGTGGGGGGCAGTTTTATAGCAATCAGCCCCAGCATTTT. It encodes CASSGGQFYSNQPQHF. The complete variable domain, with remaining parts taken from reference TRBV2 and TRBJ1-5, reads EPEVTQTPSHQVTQMGQEVILRCVPISNHLYFYWYRQILGQKVEFLVSFYNNEISEKSEIFDDQFSVERPDGSNFTLKIRSTKLEDSAMYFCASSGGQFYSNQPQHFGDGTRLSIL.

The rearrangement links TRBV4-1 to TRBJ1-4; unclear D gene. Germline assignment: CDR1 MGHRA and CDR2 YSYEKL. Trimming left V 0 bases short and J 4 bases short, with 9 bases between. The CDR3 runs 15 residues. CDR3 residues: CASSQEGRFNEKLFF. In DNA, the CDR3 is TGCGCCAGCAGCCAAGAGGGCCGCTTTAATGAAAAACTGTTTTTT.

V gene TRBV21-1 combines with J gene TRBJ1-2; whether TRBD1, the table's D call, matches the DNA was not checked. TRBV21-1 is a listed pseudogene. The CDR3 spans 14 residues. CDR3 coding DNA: TGTGCCAGCAGCACAGACAGGGGACCGCGTGGCTACACCTTC. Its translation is CASSTDRGPRGYTF.

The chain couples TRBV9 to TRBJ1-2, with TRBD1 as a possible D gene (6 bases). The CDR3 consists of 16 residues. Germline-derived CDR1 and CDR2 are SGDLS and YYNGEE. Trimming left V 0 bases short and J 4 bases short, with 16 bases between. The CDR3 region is CASSVEEGGGPYGYTF. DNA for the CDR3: TGTGCCAGCAGCGTAGAGGAGGGGGGGGGTCCCTATGGCTACACCTTC.

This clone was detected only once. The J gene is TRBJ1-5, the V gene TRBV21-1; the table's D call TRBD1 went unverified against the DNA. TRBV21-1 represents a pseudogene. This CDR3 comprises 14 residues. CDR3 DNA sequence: TGTGCCAGCTCCCGGGACAGGAAGAATCAGCCCCAGCATTTT. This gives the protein CASSRDRKNQPQHF.